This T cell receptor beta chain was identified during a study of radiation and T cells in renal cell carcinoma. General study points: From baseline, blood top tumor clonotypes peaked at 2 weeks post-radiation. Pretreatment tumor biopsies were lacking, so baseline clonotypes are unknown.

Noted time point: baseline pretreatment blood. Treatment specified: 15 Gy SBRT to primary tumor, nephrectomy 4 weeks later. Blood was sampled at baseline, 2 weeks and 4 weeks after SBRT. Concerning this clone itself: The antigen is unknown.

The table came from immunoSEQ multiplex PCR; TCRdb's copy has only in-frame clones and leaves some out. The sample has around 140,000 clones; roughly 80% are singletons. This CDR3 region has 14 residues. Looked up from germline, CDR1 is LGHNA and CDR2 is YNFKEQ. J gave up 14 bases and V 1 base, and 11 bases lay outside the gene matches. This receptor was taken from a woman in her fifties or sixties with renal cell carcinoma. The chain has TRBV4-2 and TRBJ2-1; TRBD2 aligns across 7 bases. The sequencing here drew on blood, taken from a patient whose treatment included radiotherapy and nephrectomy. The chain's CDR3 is CASSQGGTNTIEFF. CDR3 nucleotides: TGTGCCAGCAGCCAAGGCGGGACTAACACAATCGAGTTCTTC.